The clone carrying this T cell receptor (beta chain) was observed a few times. What it binds is not known. This sample stems from a study of early T cells in non-severe SARS-CoV-2 infection. Study summary: Unsorted whole-blood RNA was sequenced in bulk, leaving chains unpaired.

Study outcomes and limitations: CD4 and private specificities were missed by VDJdb matching, which favored anti-spike CD8 responses.

Individual cDNA molecules received unique molecular identifiers during library preparation. TCRdb called the 5' RACE reads again in MiXCR, with one record for every CDR3 protein. The sample has about 55,000 distinct CDR3 sequences; under 8.5% are singletons. The CDR3 sequence is 14 residues long. Germline CDR1 and CDR2: SGHRS and YFSETQ. V shed 4 bases, J shed 4 bases, and the junction held 3 bases outside the gene matches. The sequenced sample was whole blood. The clonotype comes from an adult who was a healthcare worker with PCR-confirmed SARS-CoV-2 infection or an uninfected control (not recorded which). The chain combines TRBV5-1 with TRBJ2-7, with 12 nucleotides matching TRBD1. The CDR3: CASSGTGGGYEQYF. CDR3 nucleotide sequence: TGCGCCAGCAGCGGGACAGGGGGCGGGTACGAGCAGTACTTC.